The rows below give T cell receptor beta chains drawn from one sample of a study of human T cells and chemical hapten exposure. TCRdb re-called the RACE reads through MiXCR, storing one row per CDR3 protein. This sample yields 35,000 to 50,000 distinct CDR3 sequences, of which 9.5% to 10% are seen a single time; 14% belongs to the top ten. The material was whole blood, obtained in connection with sensitization to the hapten diphenylcyclopropenone (DPC). All receptors derive from a young woman with alopecia areata. Some clones in this sample may be carry-over from other donors' samples. Both conserved end residues are part of each CDR3. A D gene is named only where the DNA matches it firmly. Part of the rows lack a size; the others show once, few, many or a class for expanded clones.

12 TRBD2 TRBJ2-7 many TRBV28 CASSTRTSEQYF TGTGCCAGCAGTACTCGGACTAGTGAGCAGTACTTC
11 . TRBJ2-7 . TRBV3-1 CASSLGVEQYF TGTGCCAGCAGCCTCGGGGTCGAGCAGTACTTC
16 TRBD2 TRBJ2-2 many TRBV7-2 CASISGGRLSTGELFF TGTGCCAGCATCAGCGGGGGTCGCTTGAGCACCGGGGAGCTGTTTTTT
15 . TRBJ1-1 many TRBV15 CATSRRGAVNTEAFF TGTGCCACCAGCAGACGGGGGGCCGTGAACACTGAAGCTTTCTTT
14 . TRBJ1-1 . TRBV6-2/TRBV6-3 CASSYEEVNTEAFF TGTGCCAGCAGTTATGAGGAAGTGAACACTGAAGCTTTCTTT
15 . TRBJ2-2 . TRBV5-5 CASSLASLNTGELFF TGTGCCAGCAGCTTGGCCAGCTTAAACACCGGGGAGCTGTTTTTT
14 TRBD1 TRBJ1-2 few TRBV30 CAWSTNPNRGGYTF TGTGCCTGGAGTACGAACCCCAACAGGGGCGGCTACACCTTC
21 . TRBJ1-6 few TRBV21-1 CASSKGGSRGGLSSYNSPLHF TGTGCCAGCAGCAAAGGAGGATCTAGAGGGGGCTTATCCTCCTATAATTCACCCCTCCACTTT
16 . TRBJ1-5 many TRBV4-1 CASSHLMDIALFPQHF TGCGCCAGCAGCCACTTGATGGATATCGCGTTGTTTCCCCAGCATTTT
15 TRBD1 TRBJ2-7 many TRBV19 CASSTPGQIIHEQYF TGTGCCAGTAGTACACCGGGACAGATAATTCACGAGCAGTACTTC
16 TRBD1 TRBJ1-4 many TRBV28 CASSISMTGGREKLFF TGTGCCAGCAGTATCTCTATGACAGGGGGACGAGAAAAACTGTTTTTT
14 . TRBJ2-2 few TRBV12-3/TRBV12-4 CASISGLNTGELFF TGTGCCAGCATCTCGGGACTGAACACCGGGGAGCTGTTTTTT
10 . TRBJ2-5 . TRBV1 CTSQRETQYF TGCACCAGTCAGAGAGAGACCCAGTACTTC
13 . TRBJ2-7 many TRBV4-3 CASSQQVSYEQYF TGCGCCAGCAGCCAGCAGGTTTCCTACGAGCAGTACTTC
18 TRBD1 TRBJ2-1 . TRBV7-3 CASSLNSPGTGAYNEQFF TGTGCCAGCAGCCTGAACTCACCCGGGACAGGGGCCTACAATGAGCAGTTCTTC
16 TRBD2 TRBJ2-3 . TRBV20-1 CSASRIAGGRTDTQYF TGCAGTGCTAGTAGAATAGCGGGGGGGCGGACAGATACGCAGTATTTT
15 . TRBJ1-1 many TRBV27 CASSLSLGLNTEAFF TGTGCCAGCAGTTTATCGTTAGGACTGAACACTGAAGCTTTCTTT
13 TRBD1 TRBJ1-2 few TRBV20-1 CSAFVGGGDGYTF TGCAGTGCCTTCGTGGGAGGGGGCGATGGCTACACCTTC
15 TRBD1 TRBJ1-1 few TRBV7-2 CASSPGTGQGTEAFF TGTGCCAGCAGCCCGGGGACAGGGCAGGGGACTGAAGCTTTCTTT
15 . TRBJ2-3 few TRBV3-1 CASSVAGLATDTQYF TGTGCCAGCAGCGTTGCGGGACTCGCGACAGATACGCAGTATTTT
16 TRBD1 TRBJ2-2 . TRBV7-2 CASSYQQGILNGELFF TGTGCCAGCAGCTACCAACAGGGGATCTTAAACGGGGAGCTGTTTTTT
13 . TRBJ2-2 few TRBV7-3 CASSTTRTGELFF TGTGCCAGCAGCACGACGCGGACCGGGGAGCTGTTTTTT
13 . TRBJ2-7 . TRBV28 CASSLWSSYEQYF TGTGCCAGCAGTCTGTGGTCCTCCTACGAGCAGTACTTC
12 . TRBJ2-7 few TRBV20-1 CSAFGSLNEQYF TGCAGTGCGTTCGGGAGTTTGAACGAGCAGTACTTC
16 TRBD2 TRBJ2-3 many TRBV6-4 CASSDVAGRSTDTQYF TGTGCCAGCAGTGATGTAGCGGGGCGGTCAACAGATACGCAGTATTTT
18 TRBD2 TRBJ2-2 . TRBV5-1 CASSLFLAGPINTGELFF TGCGCCAGCAGCTTGTTTCTAGCGGGCCCGATAAACACCGGGGAGCTGTTTTTT
19 TRBD2 TRBJ2-3 . TRBV7-2 CASSAQTDLAGAGTDTQYF TGTGCCAGCAGCGCCCAAACCGATCTAGCGGGGGCGGGCACAGATACGCAGTATTTT
13 . TRBJ2-7 few TRBV12-3/TRBV12-4 CASRQGSPYEQYF TGTGCCAGCAGACAGGGATCACCCTACGAGCAGTACTTC
13 . TRBJ1-1 once TRBV7-2 CASSVIGGTEAFF TGTGCCAGCAGCGTAATCGGTGGCACTGAAGCTTTCTTT
17 TRBD1 TRBJ1-1 . TRBV7-2 CASSQTGPDHPNTEAFF TGTGCCAGCAGCCAGACAGGGCCCGATCACCCGAACACTGAAGCTTTCTTT
18 TRBD2 TRBJ2-5 many TRBV20-1 CSARKKLAGATKGETQYF TGCAGTGCCAGAAAAAAACTAGCGGGGGCCACTAAAGGAGAGACCCAGTACTTC
13 . TRBJ1-1 . TRBV7-9 CASSLGEVRQAFF TGTGCCAGCAGTCTAGGGGAGGTCAGACAAGCTTTCTTT
13 . TRBJ1-1 many TRBV7-9 CASSVHVNTEAFF TGTGCCAGCAGCGTTCATGTGAACACTGAAGCTTTCTTT
15 TRBD2 TRBJ2-1 many TRBV5-6 CASSLNGGAYNEQFF TGTGCCAGCAGCTTGAACGGGGGGGCCTACAATGAGCAGTTCTTC
13 . TRBJ2-1 few TRBV7-2 CASIQSAGAEQFF TGTGCCAGCATCCAGAGTGCGGGGGCGGAGCAGTTCTTC
16 . TRBJ1-4 . TRBV11-2 CASSLDLPQAGEKLFF TGTGCCAGCAGCTTAGATCTTCCGCAGGCGGGTGAAAAACTGTTTTTT
14 . TRBJ1-1 few TRBV7-9 CASSLGSARSEAFF TGTGCCAGCAGCTTAGGGTCCGCCCGGAGTGAAGCTTTCTTT
14 . TRBJ1-3 . TRBV7-2 CASSPGPSGNTIYF TGTGCCAGCAGCCCCGGTCCCTCTGGAAACACCATATATTTT
15 . TRBJ2-1 . TRBV7-2 CASSLEGLRNNEQFF TGTGCCAGCAGCTTGGAAGGACTACGAAACAATGAGCAGTTCTTC
14 TRBD1 TRBJ2-5 . TRBV5-1 CASSLGQVRETQYF TGCGCCAGCAGCTTAGGACAGGTCCGGGAGACCCAGTACTTC
17 TRBD2 TRBJ2-2 many TRBV7-6 CASSRSGGRLNTGELFF TGTGCCAGCAGCCGTAGCGGGGGAAGATTAAACACCGGGGAGCTGTTTTTT
19 . TRBJ2-6 . TRBV6-5 CASSYLIAGFPSGANVLTF TGTGCCAGCAGTTACCTCATTGCCGGGTTCCCCTCTGGGGCCAACGTCCTGACTTTC
13 . TRBJ2-5 . TRBV12-3/TRBV12-4 CASSRPRQETQYF TGTGCCAGCAGCCGGCCCAGGCAAGAGACCCAGTACTTC
16 . TRBJ2-1 . TRBV19 CASSKWAGRAYNEQFF TGTGCCAGTAGTAAATGGGCAGGCAGGGCCTACAATGAGCAGTTCTTC
14 . TRBJ1-6 . TRBV6-5 CATLGAGASSPLHF TGTGCCACCCTCGGGGCAGGGGCGAGTTCACCCCTCCACTTT
16 TRBD2 TRBJ2-7 many TRBV20-1 CSAPGTSGGYLYEQYF TGCAGTGCCCCTGGGACTAGCGGGGGGTACCTCTACGAGCAGTACTTC
15 . TRBJ2-3 many TRBV7-2 CASSLQSRRTDTQYF TGTGCCAGCAGCTTACAATCCAGACGCACAGATACGCAGTATTTT
13 . TRBJ1-2 . TRBV28 CASSSGSNYGYTF TGTGCCAGCAGCTCTGGGTCTAACTATGGCTACACCTTC
12 . TRBJ2-5 . TRBV12-3/TRBV12-4 CASSTTGSTQYF TGTGCCAGCAGTACGACTGGATCGACCCAGTACTTC
14 . TRBJ2-5 . TRBV6-2/TRBV6-3 CASSYSGVVETQYF TGTGCCAGCAGTTACTCAGGTGTTGTAGAGACCCAGTACTTC
12 . TRBJ1-1 . TRBV28 CASKGPGLEAFF TGTGCCAGCAAGGGGCCGGGACTTGAAGCTTTCTTT
12 . TRBJ1-2 . TRBV20-1 CSADQVNYDYTF TGCAGTGCGGATCAGGTTAACTATGACTACACCTTC
13 . TRBJ2-2 . TRBV3-1 CASSWQSTGELFF TGTGCCAGCAGCTGGCAGTCAACCGGGGAGCTGTTTTTT